One and the same sample provided the 18 T cell receptor beta chains below, sequenced in a study of T cell clones after liver transplantation. Clones were sequenced by immunoSEQ multiplex PCR, and TCRdb holds only the in-frame ones, with some missing. Among 40,000 to 55,000 clones, 65% to 80% were seen once, and the ten largest hold around 10%. The sample was CD4+ T cells from blood, taken approximately 54 months after liver transplant. The receptors originated from a human patient who received a liver transplant. Some T cells may be provided by the graft donor.

The CDR3 DNA reads TGTGCCAGCAGTGTGCCGGGACAGGGGCCTGGCTACACCTTC. This codes for CASSVPGQGPGYTF. V and J are TRBV28 and TRBJ1-2, with 10 bases lining up with TRBD1. V lost 5 bases, J lost 7 bases, and 7 bases stayed unmatched. The germline CDR1 and CDR2 sequences are MDHEN and SYDVKM. The CDR3 totals 14 residues.

This clone was found a few times. J is TRBJ1-3 and V is TRBV5-4, with 7 bases fitting TRBD1. The length of the CDR3 is 16 residues. Trimming removed 0 bases from V and 0 bases from J; junction bases left unmatched: 3. CDR1 and CDR2 (germline): SGHNT, YYREEE (reference sequence). CDR3 DNA sequence: TGTGCCAGCAGCTTGGGCGGGACAGCCTCTGGAAACACCATATATTTT. Amino acid sequence: CASSLGGTASGNTIYF. Full variable domain (rest looked up from reference TRBV5-4 and TRBJ1-3): ETGVTQSPTHLIKTRGQQVTLRCSSQSGHNTVSWYQQALGQGPQFIFQYYREEENGRGNFPPRFSGLQFPNYSSELNVNALELDDSALYLCASSLGGTASGNTIYFGEGSWLTVV.

This clone occurred once. This rearrangement joins TRBV6-6 to TRBJ2-3, with 11 bases identical to TRBD2. The V segment lost 8 bases and the J segment 4 bases; nucleotides outside the gene matches: 8. The germline V gene encodes CDR1 MNHNY and CDR2 SVGAGI (reference sequence). The CDR3 is 15 amino acids. The CDR3 sequence: CASGRLAGGSDTQYF. CDR3 sequence (DNA): TGTGCCAGCGGAAGGCTAGCGGGGGGTTCAGATACGCAGTATTTT.

The V and J genes are TRBV30 and TRBJ2-1, with D unresolved. The CDR3 sequence is 14 residues long. Per germline, CDR1 GTSNPN and CDR2 SVGIG (reference sequence). The V gene lost 0 bases and the J gene lost 7 bases, with 13 bases spanning the gap. For the CDR3, the DNA is TGTGCCTGGAGTGTACTGGGCACCGGGAATGAGCAGTTCTTC. Translation: CAWSVLGTGNEQFF.

DNA of the CDR3: TGTGCCAGCAGTATCGGGCTAGCGGGGGCACGAAGCACAGATACGCAGTATTTT. Residues: CASSIGLAGARSTDTQYF. The chain joins TRBV27 to TRBJ2-3, with TRBD2 identical over 10 bases. Trimming removed 5 bases from V and 0 bases from J; junction bases left unmatched: 11. CDR1 and CDR2 from the germline V gene are MNHEY and SMNVEV (reference sequence). CDR3 length: 18 amino acids.

The J gene is TRBJ1-5, the V gene TRBV28; D perhaps matches TRBD1 (6 bases). The germline CDR1 and CDR2 sequences are MDHEN and SYDVKM. Between the trimmed V and J ends, which lost 6 bases and 0 bases, there was a span of 21 bases. The CDR3 is 18 amino acids. CDR3 sequence reads: CASSPPGTNFYSNQPQHF. In nucleotides, the CDR3 is TGTGCCAGCAGCCCCCCCGGGACAAATTTTTATAGCAATCAGCCCCAGCATTTT.

J is TRBJ2-7 and V is TRBV6-5, with D uncertain. Germline lookup yields CDR1 MNHEY and CDR2 SVGAGI. CDR3 size: 15 residues. V was pared by 0 bases and J by 1 base, with 10 bases between. The CDR3 DNA sequence: TGTGCCAGCAGTTACTCGAATCTCGGATCCTACGAGCAGTACTTC. It codes for CASSYSNLGSYEQYF.

This clone was counted between two and nine times. This chain links TRBV30 with TRBJ1-2, with TRBD1 as a possible D gene (5 bases). CDR1 and CDR2 from the germline V gene are GTSNPN and SVGIG (reference sequence). Trimming left V 0 bases short and J 6 bases short, with 11 bases between. The CDR3 extends over 13 amino acids. The CDR3 spells CAWSVGDGHGYTF. Here the CDR3 DNA reads TGTGCCTGGAGTGTAGGGGACGGACATGGCTACACCTTC.

This clone was found once. The genes are TRBV6-5 and TRBJ1-5; TRBD1 agrees at 7 bases. CDR1 and CDR2 (germline): MNHEY, SVGAGI. The CDR3 contains 13 residues. The V segment lost 5 bases and the J segment 7 bases; nucleotides outside the gene matches: 5. CDR3 amino acids: CASSVAQGQPQHF. The CDR3, as DNA: TGTGCCAGCAGTGTGGCACAGGGGCAGCCCCAGCATTTT.

This chain links TRBV5-1 with TRBJ1-6; D is ambiguous. V dropped 0 bases and J dropped 9 bases, with 19 bases sitting between them. CDR1 and CDR2 (germline): SGHRS, YFSETQ. This CDR3 comprises 17 residues. The CDR3 reads CASSLDLGYQRRSPLHF. The CDR3 DNA reads TGCGCCAGCAGCTTGGATCTGGGCTATCAAAGGCGTTCACCCCTCCACTTT. Full variable domain (outside the CDR3, taken from reference TRBV5-1 and TRBJ1-6): KAGVTQTPRYLIKTRGQQVTLSCSPISGHRSVSWYQQTPGQGLQFLFEYFSETQRNKGNFPGRFSGRQFSNSRSEMNVSTLELGDSALYLCASSLDLGYQRRSPLHFGNGTRLTVT.

The chain joins TRBV7-9 to TRBJ2-3, with D perhaps matching TRBD2 (5 bases). Trimming left V 3 bases short and J 2 bases short, with 12 bases between. The CDR3 is made up of 15 amino acids. The V gene's germline CDR1 is SEHNR and CDR2 FQNEAQ (reference sequence). CDR3 coding DNA: TGTGCCAGCAGCTTCGGGAAGGTTGTCACAGATACGCAGTATTTT. Protein: CASSFGKVVTDTQYF.

The V gene is TRBV28, the J gene TRBJ1-1; 7 bases fit TRBD1. Germline V gives CDR1 MDHEN, CDR2 SYDVKM. V lost 5 bases and J lost 3; bases outside the gene matches: 6. This CDR3 is 14 amino acids long. CDR3 residues: CASSMSQGYTEAFF. CDR3 DNA sequence: TGTGCCAGCAGTATGTCACAGGGGTACACTGAAGCTTTCTTT.

The V gene is TRBV5-4, the J gene TRBJ1-2; tentative D call: TRBD1 (6 bases). Germline V lookup: CDR1 SGHNT, CDR2 YYREEE (reference sequence). The V and J ends lost 2 bases and 3 bases respectively, with 8 bases between them. The length of the CDR3 is 13 residues. The CDR3 coding sequence is TGTGCCAGCAGCTTCTGGACAGACTATGGCTACACCTTC. Protein product: CASSFWTDYGYTF.

The chain employs TRBV10-3 and TRBJ2-7; the D gene is possibly TRBD2 (6 bases). V was trimmed by 0 bases and J by 7 bases, leaving 13 bases between them. Germline V gives CDR1 ENHRY, CDR2 SYGVKD. The CDR3 is 14 amino acids. Here the CDR3 DNA reads TGTGCCATCAGTGAGTCGGGGGGAGCGGGTGAGCAGTACTTC. This codes for CAISESGGAGEQYF.

This chain connects TRBV6-1 to TRBJ1-6; 7 bases are a match to TRBD1. The CDR3 extends over 15 amino acids. The J segment lost 5 bases and the V segment lost 5 bases, leaving 6 bases of the junction unmatched. Germline CDR1 and CDR2: MNHNS and SASEGT. In DNA form, the CDR3 reads TGTGCCAGCAGTTCATTGGGACAGAATAATTCACCCCTCCACTTT. This sequence encodes CASSSLGQNNSPLHF.

This chain connects TRBV19 to TRBJ2-6, with TRBD1 as a possible D gene (7 bases). With 5 bases removed from V and 4 bases from J, the gap between germline ends came to 18 bases. This CDR3 is 17 amino acids long. Germline CDR1 LNHDA, CDR2 SQIVND (reference sequence). CDR3 DNA sequence: TGTGCCAGTAGTCCCAGACAGGGCGGGGTAGGGGCCAACGTCCTGACTTTC. This codes for CASSPRQGGVGANVLTF.

V and J are TRBV7-9 and TRBJ2-7; D is ambiguous. The germline V gene has CDR1 SEHNR and CDR2 FQNEAQ (reference sequence). Between the trimmed V and J ends, which lost 4 bases and 1 base, there was a span of 8 bases. This CDR3 is 13 amino acids long. The CDR3 loop is CASSSIRSYEQYF. DNA for the CDR3: TGTGCCAGCAGCTCTATTAGATCCTACGAGCAGTACTTC.

This clone was recorded a few times. The chain links TRBV15 to TRBJ2-2; D call uncertain. Germline V gives CDR1 LNHNV, CDR2 YYDKDF (reference sequence). There are 13 residues in the CDR3. The V end was cut by 0 bases, the J end by 5 bases, with 4 bases between. The CDR3 loop is CATSRDITGELFF. The CDR3 nucleotides are TGTGCCACCAGCAGAGATATAACCGGGGAGCTGTTTTTT.